These T cell receptor beta chains were read from a single sample in a study of T cell changes during pregnancy in multiple sclerosis. The method was immunoSEQ multiplex PCR; TCRdb's version includes in-frame clones alone and lacks a portion of them. The table has roughly 60,000 clones, roughly nine tenths seen once. The starting material was CD4+ T cells from peripheral blood mononuclear cells, obtained in the first trimester of pregnancy. These receptors were obtained from a female donor with multiple sclerosis, enrolled in a pregnancy study. Both conserved end residues are part of each CDR3. Fields, in order: J gene, V gene, clone size, D gene, CDR3 protein, CDR3 DNA. The D gene is left open where the match is weak. Where a row states a size, it is once, few, many or the class of an expanded clone; other rows omit it.

>TRBJ2-5|TRBV5-4|-|TRBD2
CASTIGGALETQYF
TGTGCCAGCACCATCGGGGGGGCCCTGGAGACCCAGTACTTC
>TRBJ1-4|TRBV7-6|-|TRBD1
CASSPWAGGRQVEKLFF
TGTGCCAGCAGCCCGTGGGCAGGGGGCCGGCAGGTTGAAAAACTGTTTTTT
>TRBJ2-1|TRBV12-5|-|-
CASGTQDYYNEQFF
TGTGCTAGTGGTACCCAGGACTACTACAATGAGCAGTTCTTC
>TRBJ2-7|TRBV2|-|-
CASSEDVRAYEQYF
TGTGCCAGCAGTGAAGATGTCAGGGCCTACGAGCAGTACTTC
>TRBJ1-1|TRBV4-2|-|TRBD1
CASSQMGPGGGNTEAFF
TGTGCCAGCAGCCAAATGGGGCCAGGGGGTGGCAACACTGAAGCTTTCTTT
>TRBJ2-7|TRBV5-6|-|TRBD1
CASSLSGQGADEQYF
TGTGCCAGCAGCTTGTCCGGACAGGGGGCCGACGAGCAGTACTTC
>TRBJ2-1|TRBV6-1|-|TRBD1
CASSQDRGQYNEQFF
TGTGCCAGCTCCCAGGACAGGGGGCAGTACAATGAGCAGTTCTTC
>TRBJ2-1|TRBV2|once|TRBD2
CASKSSGTRVYNEQFF
TGTGCCAGCAAATCTTCCGGGACTAGGGTTTACAATGAGCAGTTCTTC
>TRBJ1-1|TRBV10-3|once|TRBD1
CAITKQGAVGTEAFF
TGTGCCATCACGAAACAGGGGGCGGTAGGTACTGAAGCTTTCTTT
>TRBJ2-7|TRBV18|-|TRBD1
CASSGRDRSSYEQYF
TGTGCCAGCTCCGGCCGGGACAGAAGCTCCTACGAGCAGTACTTC
>TRBJ2-3|TRBV6-4|-|TRBD2
CASSPAGGRSYTQYF
TGTGCCAGCAGCCCAGCGGGGGGCCGTTCCTATACGCAGTATTTT
>TRBJ2-2|TRBV12-5|few|TRBD2
CASGLARLASNTGELFF
TGTGCTAGTGGTTTGGCCCGACTAGCGTCGAACACCGGGGAGCTGTTTTTT
>TRBJ1-6|TRBV7-2|-|TRBD1
CASSTGTDNSPLHF
TGTGCCAGCAGTACCGGGACAGATAATTCACCCCTCCACTTT
>TRBJ2-1|TRBV4-2|-|TRBD2
CASSQEVSGGVNEQFF
TGTGCCAGCAGCCAAGAAGTCAGCGGGGGTGTTAATGAGCAGTTCTTC
>TRBJ1-5|TRBV4-2|-|-
CASSQDPGNQPQHF
TGTGCCAGCAGCCAAGATCCGGGGAATCAGCCCCAGCATTTT
>TRBJ2-1|TRBV5-6|-|TRBD2
CASIPAGVPYNEQFF
TGTGCCAGCATCCCTGCGGGGGTTCCCTACAATGAGCAGTTCTTC
>TRBJ1-2|TRBV11-2|-|-
CASSLDIGSGYTF
TGTGCCAGCAGCTTAGATATCGGGTCTGGCTACACCTTC
>TRBJ2-1|TRBV7-2|-|-
CASSLGIGGPSGEQFF
TGTGCCAGCAGCTTAGGCATCGGGGGACCTTCGGGTGAGCAGTTCTTC
>TRBJ1-2|TRBV7-2|-|-
CASSLGLRNGYTF
TGTGCCAGCAGCTTAGGTTTGAGGAATGGCTACACCTTC
>TRBJ1-2|TRBV5-4|-|-
CASSFTRGYGYTF
TGTGCCAGCAGCTTCACAAGAGGCTATGGCTACACCTTC
>TRBJ2-7|TRBV6-5|few|-
CASSYSTGSSYEQYF
TGTGCCAGCAGTTACTCGACGGGGAGCTCCTACGAGCAGTACTTC
>TRBJ1-1|TRBV7-9|once|-
CASSLGGGTEAFF
TGTGCCAGCAGCTTAGGTGGCGGAACTGAAGCTTTCTTT
>TRBJ2-7|TRBV7-2|-|TRBD1
CASSLSAGRGGAYEQYF
TGTGCCAGCAGCTTATCCGCCGGTAGAGGGGGCGCCTACGAGCAGTACTTC
>TRBJ1-1|TRBV30|-|TRBD1
CASPSSGQGNTEAFF
TGTGCCTCCCCCAGCTCGGGACAGGGGAACACTGAAGCTTTCTTT